This T cell receptor beta chain emerged from a study of low-dose radiotherapy and immunotherapy resistance in tumors (dated by TCRdb to between 2021 and 2022). General notes on the study: In Cohort 1, each fraction delivered 0.5 Gy every 2 weeks, and the prescribed total PTV dose was 6.5 Gy. Cohort 2 received 1 Gy per fraction every two weeks, with a total of 13 Gy over 26 weeks. Nivolumab was administered intravenously as a 240 mg flat dose every two weeks, and ipilimumab was administered intravenously at 1 mg/kg every six weeks. Cyclophosphamide 200 mg/m2 was given intravenously every two weeks, one day before each radiation and immunotherapy administration. Aspirin 300 mg was taken orally once daily by patients for four cycles, starting on cycle 1 day 1. The trial did not randomize participants into treatment groups. Eight patients were included in the translational analysis: three from the first dose cohort and the first five from the second dose cohort.

Explained via the paper, the time point label denotes: before trial treatment. The donors came from RACIN, which was a single-arm phase I dose-escalation trial that paired nivolumab and ipilimumab with aspirin, low-dose cyclophosphamide and low-dose radiotherapy. To be eligible, a patient needed to have an advanced solid tumor that was TIL-negative. The run used an Illumina HiSeq 2500. First-strand cDNA was synthesized using Superscript III and a set of TRAV- and TRBV-specific primers, so that both TCRalpha and TCRbeta chains were covered. An approximately 20-cycle PCR with Phusion amplified the TCRs, pairing a constant-region primer with the adapter that was attached to the V primers. Isolated mRNA was amplified with the MessageAmp II aRNA Amplification Kit, using a roughly 15-hour in vitro transcription at 37°C. The Dynabeads mRNA DIRECT Purification Kit was used to isolate the mRNA for TCR sequencing. A second roughly 25-cycle Phusion PCR added indexed Illumina adapters, and products were purified with AMPure XP beads. Turning to the authors' computational methods: Custom Perl scripts were used to pool TCR sequences that encoded the same protein, to remove out-of-frame sequences, and to calculate the abundance of each clonotype. TCR sequences supported by only a single read were excluded from analysis. Among the metrics used to describe the repertoires were Shannon entropy, Gini index, clonality, richness, and the frequency of TCRs shared between repertoires. TCRdb trimmed the raw reads at Q25, called clones with MiXCR and kept productive beta chains. Entries are consolidated by CDR3 protein sequence, retaining the most common genes and DNA. Clone size and V and J calls follow TCRdb, not the original study. The sample yields 60,000 or so distinct CDR3 sequences; more than 20% were counted once. The ten top clones hold about 6.6% of the sample.

Many counts were recorded for this clonotype. It has no known antigen specificity. Base quality data are lacking; no much larger clone is found one base away. From cysteine to phenylalanine, the CDR3 is 17 amino acids long. The retained sequence is limited to the CDR3, 51 bases, with the frame set at the first base. V has 2 bases trimmed and J has 3 bases trimmed; junction bases matching no gene number 10. Looking up the germline V gene yields CDR1 SNHLY and CDR2 FYNNEI. The sequence joins TRBV2 to TRBJ1-3; 7 central nucleotides agree with TRBD1. This receptor was obtained from a male donor with rectosigmoid adenocarcinoma. The input for sequencing was PBMCs, taken before treatment. The DNA reads as follows: TGTGCCAGCAGTGAATTTTACGTTGGGACAGTTGGAAACACCATATATTTT. Translated, this is CASSEFYVGTVGNTIYF.